The 8 T cell receptor beta chains below come from one sample, sequenced in a study of T cells in Graves' hyperthyroidism and ophthalmopathy. RNA transcripts yielded amplified TCR beta CDR3 regions. The HTBI primer set drove a first-round RT-PCR of the TCR CDR3. TCRdb re-called the multiplex PCR reads with MiXCR, one entry per CDR3 protein. The sample lists hundreds of thousands of distinct CDR3 sequences, about 38% seen once, with approximately 8.7% in the top ten. Material for sequencing was blood. The receptors were gathered from a man between 18 and 35 years old with Graves' hyperthyroidism.

This clonotype was counted a few times. The chain recombines TRBV7-9 with TRBJ2-7, with D unresolved. V was clipped by 0 bases and J by 3 bases, with 12 bases between them. Germline loops: CDR1 SEHNR, CDR2 FQNEAQ (reference sequence). The CDR3 has 15 amino acids. CDR3 DNA: TGTGCCAGCAGCTTAGCAGGTGGCTTAAGCTACGAGCAGTACTTC. It is translated as CASSLAGGLSYEQYF.

The chain's CDR3 is CASSSIGGYGNTIYF. CDR3 coding DNA: TGTGCCAGCAGTTCAATCGGGGGATATGGAAACACCATATATTTT. The chain has TRBV7-8 and TRBJ1-3; D is perhaps TRBD1 (5 bases). The CDR3 runs to 15 residues. Germline CDR1 reads SGHVS; CDR2 reads FQNEAQ. V lost 6 bases, J lost 3 bases, and 15 bases lay in between.

This rearrangement joins TRBV2 to TRBJ1-3; D might be TRBD1 (6 bases). V dropped 6 bases and J dropped 7 bases, with 19 bases sitting between them. Germline V gene lookup returns CDR1 SNHLY and CDR2 FYNNEI. CDR3 size: 15 residues. In nucleotides, the CDR3 is TGTGCCAGCAGGCCACAGGGTCGTGGGGTTAACACCATATATTTT. Amino acids: CASRPQGRGVNTIYF.

The V gene is TRBV11-2, the J gene TRBJ2-5; 10 positions match TRBD1. Losses at the gene ends were 4 bases for V and 1 base for J; bases not matched to a gene: 12. The CDR3 has 18 amino acids. Germline loops: CDR1 SGHAT, CDR2 FQNNGV. This CDR3 is CASSSLFLGTGVQETQYF. CDR3 bases: TGTGCCAGCAGCTCCCTATTTCTCGGGACAGGGGTCCAAGAGACCCAGTACTTC. The full variable domain, with the rest looked up from reference TRBV11-2 and TRBJ2-5, is EAGVAQSPRYKIIEKRQSVAFWCNPISGHATLYWYQQILGQGPKLLIQFQNNGVVDDSQLPKDRFSAERLKGVDSTLKIQPAKLEDSAVYLCASSSLFLGTGVQETQYFGPGTRLLVL.

This clonotype was observed a handful of times. The chain carries TRBV5-1 and TRBJ1-6, with 8 bases identical to TRBD1. Trimming removed 3 bases from V and 6 bases from J; junction bases left unmatched: 5. Germline CDR1 and CDR2: SGHRS and YFSETQ. The CDR3 is 15 residues long. CDR3 loop: CASSSTGDSNSPLHF. The CDR3 nucleotides are TGCGCCAGCAGCTCGACAGGGGACAGTAATTCACCCCTCCACTTT.

As for this clonotype: The conserved closing phenylalanine or tryptophan is absent in this CDR3, likely reflecting a read error. The chain couples TRBV7-9 to TRBJ2-7; possibly TRBD1 or TRBD2 for D (5 bases each). Germline V lookup: CDR1 SEHNR, CDR2 FQNEAQ (reference sequence). Trimming shortened V by 4 bases and J by 5 bases, and 18 bases separated the two germline ends. CDR3 length equals 15 residues. In DNA form, the CDR3 reads TGTGCCAGCAGCTCGTGGGACCGTTTGGCCCACGAGCAGTACCTC. Protein sequence: CASSSWDRLAHEQYL.

The chain recombines TRBV29-1 with TRBJ2-7; 10 nucleotides align to TRBD1. Germline values: CDR1 SQVTM, CDR2 ANQGSEA. V gave up 7 bases and J gave up 4 bases; unmatched junction bases: 10. This CDR3 spans 14 amino acids. As DNA, the CDR3 is TGCAGCGAGGACTACCCGGGACAGGGGTACGAGCAGTACTTC. Translation gives CSEDYPGQGYEQYF.

In regard to this clonotype: An end of the junction does not agree with germline; a read error may underlie this. The chain is built from TRBV2 and TRBJ1-4, with D possibly matching TRBD1 (5 bases). Germline CDR1 and CDR2: SNHLY and FYNNEI. The CDR3 length is 10 residues. The CDR3 reads CASKGTGPLF. The CDR3 bases are TGTGCCAGCAAAGGGACGGGGCCATTATTT.